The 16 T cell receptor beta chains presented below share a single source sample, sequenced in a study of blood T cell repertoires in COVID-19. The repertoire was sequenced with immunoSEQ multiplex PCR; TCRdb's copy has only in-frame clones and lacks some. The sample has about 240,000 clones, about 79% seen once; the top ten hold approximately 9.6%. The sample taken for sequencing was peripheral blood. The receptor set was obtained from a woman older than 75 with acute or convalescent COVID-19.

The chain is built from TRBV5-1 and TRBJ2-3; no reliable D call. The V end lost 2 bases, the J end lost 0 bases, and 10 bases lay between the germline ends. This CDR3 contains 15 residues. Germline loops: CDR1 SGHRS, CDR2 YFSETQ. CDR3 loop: CASSLSTTSTDTQYF. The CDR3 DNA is TGCGCCAGCAGCTTATCGACGACTAGCACAGATACGCAGTATTTT.

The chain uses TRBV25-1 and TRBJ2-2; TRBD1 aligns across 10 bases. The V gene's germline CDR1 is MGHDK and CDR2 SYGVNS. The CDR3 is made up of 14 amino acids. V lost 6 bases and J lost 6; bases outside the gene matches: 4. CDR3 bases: TGTGCCAGCAGGTGGACAGGGGGTTCCGGGGAGCTGTTTTTT. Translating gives CASRWTGGSGELFF.

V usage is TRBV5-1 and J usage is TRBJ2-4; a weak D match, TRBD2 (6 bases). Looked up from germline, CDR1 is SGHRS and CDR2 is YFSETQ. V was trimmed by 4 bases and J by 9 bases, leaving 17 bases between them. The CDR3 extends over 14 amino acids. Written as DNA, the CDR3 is TGCGCCAGCAGCCTGGGACTGTCTGAGGGCATTCAGTACTTC. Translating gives CASSLGLSEGIQYF. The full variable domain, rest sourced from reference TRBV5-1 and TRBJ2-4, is KAGVTQTPRYLIKTRGQQVTLSCSPISGHRSVSWYQQTPGQGLQFLFEYFSETQRNKGNFPGRFSGRQFSNSRSEMNVSTLELGDSALYLCASSLGLSEGIQYFGAGTRLSVL.

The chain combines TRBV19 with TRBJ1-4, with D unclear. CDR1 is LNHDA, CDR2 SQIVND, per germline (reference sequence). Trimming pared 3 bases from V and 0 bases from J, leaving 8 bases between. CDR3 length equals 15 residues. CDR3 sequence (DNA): TGTGCCAGTAGTATTAGAGCAACAACTAATGAAAAACTGTTTTTT. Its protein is CASSIRATTNEKLFF.

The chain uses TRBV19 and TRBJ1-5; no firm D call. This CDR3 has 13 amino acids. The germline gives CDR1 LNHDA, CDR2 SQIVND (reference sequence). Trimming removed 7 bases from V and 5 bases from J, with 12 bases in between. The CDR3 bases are TGTGCCAGTAACCACGGGATGGATCAGCCCCAGCATTTT. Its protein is CASNHGMDQPQHF.

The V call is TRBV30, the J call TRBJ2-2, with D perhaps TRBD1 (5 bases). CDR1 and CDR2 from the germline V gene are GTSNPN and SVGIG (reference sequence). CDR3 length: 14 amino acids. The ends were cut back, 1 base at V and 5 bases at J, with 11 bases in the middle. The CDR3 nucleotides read TGTGCCTGGAGTGCTCACAGGACGACCGGGGAGCTGTTTTTT. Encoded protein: CAWSAHRTTGELFF.

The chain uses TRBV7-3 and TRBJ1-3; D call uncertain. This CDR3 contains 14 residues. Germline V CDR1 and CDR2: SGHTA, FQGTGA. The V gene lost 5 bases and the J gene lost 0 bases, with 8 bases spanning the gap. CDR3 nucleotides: TGTGCCAGCAGCCCTGGCCCCTCTGGAAACACCATATATTTT. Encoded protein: CASSPGPSGNTIYF.

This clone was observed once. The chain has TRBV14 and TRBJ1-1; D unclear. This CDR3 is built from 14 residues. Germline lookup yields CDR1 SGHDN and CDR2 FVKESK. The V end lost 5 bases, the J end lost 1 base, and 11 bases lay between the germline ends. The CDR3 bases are TGTGCCAGCAGCTCCCTCGGCGGGAACACTGAAGCTTTCTTT. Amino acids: CASSSLGGNTEAFF.

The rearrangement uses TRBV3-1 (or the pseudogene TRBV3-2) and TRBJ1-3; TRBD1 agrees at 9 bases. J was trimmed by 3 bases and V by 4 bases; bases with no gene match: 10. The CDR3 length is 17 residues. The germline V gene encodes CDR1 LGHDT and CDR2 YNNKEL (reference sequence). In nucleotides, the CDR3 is TGTGCCAGCAGCCCGACCTTTACAGGGGGCAGTGGAAACACCATATATTTT. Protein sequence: CASSPTFTGGSGNTIYF.

CDR3 bases: TGTGCCAGCCTACAGGTTTCCTATGGCTACACCTTC. Protein: CASLQVSYGYTF. The J gene is TRBJ1-2, the V gene TRBV28, with D possibly TRBD1 on 5 matching bases. The CDR3 extends over 12 amino acids. Germline assignment: CDR1 MDHEN and CDR2 SYDVKM. Trimming removed 8 bases from V and 4 bases from J, with 11 bases in between.

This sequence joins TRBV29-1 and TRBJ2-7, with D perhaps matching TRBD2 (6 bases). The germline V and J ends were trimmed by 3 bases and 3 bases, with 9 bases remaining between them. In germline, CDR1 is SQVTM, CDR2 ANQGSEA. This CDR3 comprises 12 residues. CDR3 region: CSVEGGNYEQYF. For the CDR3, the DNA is TGCAGCGTTGAGGGCGGGAACTACGAGCAGTACTTC.

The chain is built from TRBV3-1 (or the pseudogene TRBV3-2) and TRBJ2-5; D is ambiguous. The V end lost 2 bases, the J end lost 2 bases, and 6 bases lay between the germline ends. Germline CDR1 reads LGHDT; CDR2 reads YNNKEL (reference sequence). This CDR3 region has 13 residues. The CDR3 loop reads CASSQNLQETQYF. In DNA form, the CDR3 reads TGTGCCAGCAGCCAAAACCTACAAGAGACCCAGTACTTC.

CDR3 DNA: TGTGCCAGCAGCTCTACACTCAGAGGCACGCAGTATTTT. This gives the protein CASSSTLRGTQYF. This rearrangement joins TRBV11-3 to TRBJ2-3; D unclear. CDR3 length: 13 amino acids. CDR1 SGHNT and CDR2 YENEEA come from the germline V gene. Deletions cut 4 bases from V and 9 bases from J, with 14 bases between. The full variable domain, in which reference TRBV11-3 and TRBJ2-3 provide the parts outside the CDR3, is EAGVVQSPRYKIIEKKQPVAFWCNPISGHNTLYWYLQNLGQGPELLIRYENEEAVDDSQLPKDRFSAERLKGVDSTLKIQPAELGDSAVYLCASSSTLRGTQYFGPGTRLTVL.

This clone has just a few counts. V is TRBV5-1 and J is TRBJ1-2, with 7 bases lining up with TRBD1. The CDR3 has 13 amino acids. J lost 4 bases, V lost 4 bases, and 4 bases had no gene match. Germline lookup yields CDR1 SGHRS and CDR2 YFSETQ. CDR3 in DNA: TGCGCCAGCAGCCCGGGACAGACCTATGGCTACACCTTC. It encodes CASSPGQTYGYTF.

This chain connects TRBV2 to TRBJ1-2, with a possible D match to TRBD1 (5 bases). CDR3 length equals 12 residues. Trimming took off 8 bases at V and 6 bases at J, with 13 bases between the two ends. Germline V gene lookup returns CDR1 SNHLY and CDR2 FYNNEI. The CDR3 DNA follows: TGTGCCAGCTGGGGCAGGCGCGATGGCTACACCTTC. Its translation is CASWGRRDGYTF.

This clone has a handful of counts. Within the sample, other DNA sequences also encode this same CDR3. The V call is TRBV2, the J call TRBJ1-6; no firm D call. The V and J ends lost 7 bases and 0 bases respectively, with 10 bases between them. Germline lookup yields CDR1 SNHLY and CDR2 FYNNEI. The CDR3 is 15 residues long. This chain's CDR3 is CASTGESSYNSPLHF. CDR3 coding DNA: TGTGCCAGCACTGGGGAGAGCTCCTATAATTCACCCCTCCACTTT.